Given below is one T cell receptor (beta chain) in context. There are many counts of this clonotype. The antigen it binds to is not known. Nothing much larger sits one base from this clone, and base qualities are not available. The TCR beta CDR3 regions were amplified from RNA transcripts. For the first round of RT-PCR on the TCR CDR3, the HTBI primer set was used together with the Qiagen OneStep RT-PCR kit. Libraries were constructed in a second round of multiplex PCR, after which size selection and purification were carried out. Sequencing of the libraries was done on an Illumina HiSeq2000 using paired-end 100 bp reads. In the authors' own workflow: Raw data were processed with SOAPnuke, discarding reads with adapters, uncalled bases, mean Phred below 15, or no exact constant-primer or identifier match. High-quality paired reads were merged with COPE v1.2.5, and unique nucleotide sequences were defined as clonotypes. MiTCR v1.1 was used to align the clonotypes against IMGT TRBV, TRBD and TRBJ reference segments. The analysis was restricted to V-J combinations with a frequency above 0.0001, which together covered approximately 99% of the repertoires. The TCS score was defined as F50 (clonal expansion) divided by E x V (chaos), with BLOSUM62-based TCRdist calculated between CDR3 peptides within each V-J. Welch's t-statistics and random forest reduced roughly 500 V-J features to 13, which were used in a naive Bayes classifier (R e1071). TCRdb passed the public sequencing reads through fastp at Q25 and MiXCR, retaining productive beta sequences. Entries are consolidated by CDR3 protein sequence, retaining the most common genes and DNA. These V and J calls derive from TCRdb rather than the authors' analysis. This sample holds 350,000 to 400,000 distinct CDR3 sequences; 14% to 15% were observed only once. The biggest ten clones account for around a third of the sample.

A patient counted as having stable Graves' hyperthyroidism if no progression to ophthalmopathy occurred over 18 months of follow-up. The hyperthyroidism patients were between 18 and 65 years old and newly diagnosed, with a disease duration of less than 2 months. Patients with uncontrolled infections, other autoimmune diseases, pregnancy or lactation were excluded. Diagnoses were based on clinical symptoms, serum thyroxine and TRAb, thyroid ultrasound and orbital computed tomography. PBMCs were separated from 7.5 to 10 ml of fresh peripheral blood using Ficoll-Paque density gradient centrifugation. Total RNA was extracted with Trizol reagent, and quality was checked on an Agilent 2100 Bioanalyzer. Trimming costs V 0 bases and J 4 bases, and their ends lie 4 bases apart. The germline V gene sets CDR1 to MNHNS and CDR2 to SASEGT. Reading from cysteine to phenylalanine, the CDR3 counts 13 amino acids. Only the CDR3 region is kept as DNA, spanning 39 bases read in frame from base 1.

This sample is part of a study of T cells in Graves' hyperthyroidism and ophthalmopathy (dated by TCRdb to about 2019). Describing the broader study: Peripheral blood was collected at initial diagnosis, before any treatment. A discovery cohort of fewer than 110 patients, roughly 45 with Graves' ophthalmopathy and approximately 55 with stable Graves' hyperthyroidism, was used to find distinguishing TCR V-J signatures. The roughly 91 discovery patients were randomly split 7:3 into training and test sets. The paper describes TCR Vbeta CDR3 sequencing of about 140 peripheral blood samples, made up of roughly 45 ophthalmopathy patients, some 76 hyperthyroidism patients and approximately 17 progressor patients. In addition, the study compared T-cell repertoires in thyroid tissue and in blood from about 6 Graves' hyperthyroidism patients. Once sampling was done, hyperthyroidism patients were given methimazole at a starting dose of 30 mg daily, whereas ophthalmopathy patients were given high-dose intravenous methylprednisolone. Whether ophthalmopathy could be predicted prospectively was tested in an independent validation cohort made up of 18 to 20 hyperthyroidism patients plus 17 patients who later progressed to ophthalmopathy.

What the research found in general, with its limitations: During validation, the model predicted progression to ophthalmopathy a median of approximately 6 months ahead of onset, with roughly 65% sensitivity and about 75% specificity. A model built on a 13 V-J signature distinguished ophthalmopathy from stable hyperthyroidism, reaching about 89% sensitivity and around 82% specificity in cross-validation and 80%/75% in testing. Blood samples also contained most of the expanded thyroid clonotypes (frequency above 0.001), which suggests that blood repertoires may reflect thyroid immune responses. No statistical method was used to set the sample size in advance, and investigators knew the group allocation.

Recombination joined TRBV6-1 with TRBJ1-5, with the D gene not confidently named. The origin of this receptor is a woman aged 25 to 45 with Graves' hyperthyroidism. Material for sequencing was blood. Read as DNA, the sequence is TGTGCCAGCAGTGAAGCCCGGAATCAGCCCCAGCATTTT. Its amino acids are CASSEARNQPQHF.